One and the same sample provided the 22 T cell receptor beta chains below, sequenced in a study of blood T cell repertoires in COVID-19. Data came from immunoSEQ multiplex PCR; TCRdb stores just in-frame clones and leaves some out. The data contain about 390,000 clones, roughly 89% of them singletons. Source material: PBMCs or T cells enriched from blood (not recorded which). The source of these receptors is a woman aged 50 to 65 who had recovered from COVID-19.

The chain employs TRBV28 and TRBJ2-1, with a weak D call TRBD1 (6 bases). Germline V gives CDR1 MDHEN, CDR2 SYDVKM. The ends were cut back, 0 bases at V and 1 base at J, with 10 bases in the middle. The CDR3 length is 16 residues. CDR3 region: CASSLWGRGSYNEQFF. In DNA form, the CDR3 reads TGTGCCAGCAGTTTATGGGGCAGGGGTTCCTACAATGAGCAGTTCTTC.

The chain uses TRBV19 and TRBJ2-5; 7 bases agree with TRBD1. This CDR3 spans 15 amino acids. J gave up 1 base and V 4 bases, and 6 bases lay outside the gene matches. The germline gives CDR1 LNHDA, CDR2 SQIVND (reference sequence). The CDR3 DNA reads as TGTGCCAGTAGTACAACAGGGGTACTCCAAGAGACCCAGTACTTC. It encodes CASSTTGVLQETQYF.

The chain links TRBV24-1 to TRBJ1-1, with D hard to call. V lost 1 base and J lost 6, with 8 bases in between. The CDR3 has 13 residues. Germline V gene sequence: CDR1 KGHDR, CDR2 SFDVKD. The CDR3 here is CATSDFTGAEAFF. The CDR3 region has the DNA TGTGCCACCAGTGATTTTACGGGAGCTGAAGCTTTCTTT.

CDR3 bases: TGTGCCTGGAGCGTCTTTTATGATGGCTACACCTTC. The encoded protein is CAWSVFYDGYTF. The chain links TRBV30 to TRBJ1-2, with D unclear. The CDR3 contains 12 residues. V lost 3 bases and J 6 bases, leaving 11 bases between the germline ends. Germline CDR1 is GTSNPN and CDR2 is SVGIG (reference sequence).

In this sample, this clone turned up once. The genes are TRBV5-1 and TRBJ2-5, with D perhaps matching TRBD2 (7 bases). CDR3 length: 16 residues. Germline V lookup: CDR1 SGHRS, CDR2 YFSETQ. Trimming pared 0 bases from V and 4 bases from J, leaving 16 bases between. The CDR3 nucleotides read TGCGCCAGCAGCTTGGATGCGGGGGCGGGGGTAGAGACCCAGTACTTC. This translates into CASSLDAGAGVETQYF.

The chain links TRBV27 to TRBJ2-1, with no clear D. Trimming cost V 4 bases and J 3 bases, with 10 bases left between them. CDR1 is MNHEY, CDR2 SMNVEV, per germline (reference sequence). This CDR3 has 14 amino acids. CDR3 protein: CASSSSGFYNEQFF. DNA for the CDR3: TGTGCCAGCAGTTCGTCAGGTTTCTACAATGAGCAGTTCTTC.

The rearrangement joins TRBV5-6 to TRBJ2-7; D ambiguous. Looked up from germline, CDR1 is SGHDT and CDR2 is YYEEEE. The CDR3 extends over 13 amino acids. V lost 4 bases, J lost 3 bases, and 11 bases lay in between. CDR3 sequence reads: CASSPRVSYEQYF. The DNA of the CDR3 is TGTGCCAGCAGCCCCCGAGTAAGCTACGAGCAGTACTTC.

The CDR3 coding sequence is TGCGCCAGCAGCCACCTCGGGACAGGCTCCCTTAGCTCTGGAAACACCATATATTTT. Its protein is CASSHLGTGSLSSGNTIYF. The chain carries TRBV4-3 and TRBJ1-3, with TRBD1 matching 8 bases. The V gene end was trimmed by 3 bases and the J gene end by 0 bases; junction bases not matched to a gene: 13. Germline CDR1 is LGHNA and CDR2 is YSLEER. The CDR3 extends over 19 amino acids.

This sequence joins TRBV4-2 and TRBJ2-7; TRBD2 matches at 10 bases. With V trimmed by 0 bases and J by 4 bases, 12 bases remained unmatched. Germline V lookup: CDR1 LGHNA, CDR2 YNFKEQ. This CDR3 is built from 18 residues. CDR3 residues: CASSQDRSQRGGTYEQYF. As DNA, the CDR3 is TGTGCCAGCAGCCAAGATAGGTCCCAGCGGGGGGGCACGTACGAGCAGTACTTC.

The chain employs TRBV19 and TRBJ2-3; D is perhaps TRBD2 (7 bases). CDR1 is LNHDA, CDR2 SQIVND, per germline (reference sequence). The CDR3 extends over 14 amino acids. The V end was cut by 6 bases, the J end by 5 bases, with 15 bases between. CDR3 residues: CASSWSGEGDTQYF. Here the CDR3 DNA reads TGTGCCAGTAGCTGGTCAGGGGAGGGAGATACGCAGTATTTT.

V usage is TRBV12-5 and J usage is TRBJ2-7, with a possible D match to TRBD1 (5 bases). The CDR3 contains 17 residues. CDR1 is LGHNT and CDR2 is FRNRAP in the germline V gene. Trimming removed 0 bases at V and 3 bases at J, with 18 bases between. Written as DNA, the CDR3 is TGTGCTAGTGGTTTGGTATTTCAGGCGGACACGGGCTACGAGCAGTACTTC. This codes for CASGLVFQADTGYEQYF. The variable domain in full, completed from reference TRBV12-5 and TRBJ2-7, reads DARVTQTPRHKVTEMGQEVTMRCQPILGHNTVFWYRQTMMQGLELLAYFRNRAPLDDSGMPKDRFSAEMPDATLATLKIQPSEPRDSAVYFCASGLVFQADTGYEQYFGPGTRLTVT.

The gene calls are TRBV2 and TRBJ1-3; possible D gene TRBD1, 5 bases. Germline V gives CDR1 SNHLY, CDR2 FYNNEI. The CDR3 length is 16 residues. V lost 3 bases and J lost 0, with 12 bases in between. DNA of the CDR3: TGTGCCAGCAGTGAGATGGGGGGGAGCTCTGGAAACACCATATATTTT. The encoded protein is CASSEMGGSSGNTIYF.

In this sample, this clone turned up once. The gene calls are TRBV30 and TRBJ1-5; TRBD1 is a possible D gene (5 bases). This CDR3 is built from 19 residues. V lost 1 base and J 2 bases, leaving 24 bases between the germline ends. The germline gives CDR1 GTSNPN, CDR2 SVGIG (reference sequence). The CDR3 spells CAWSARTAWTWGGNQPQHF. The CDR3 DNA sequence: TGTGCCTGGAGTGCCAGGACGGCTTGGACTTGGGGGGGCAATCAGCCCCAGCATTTT.

The chain joins TRBV2 to TRBJ2-1, with 12 bases aligning to TRBD2. V gave up 7 bases and J gave up 4 bases; unmatched junction bases: 5. This CDR3 is 15 amino acids long. Germline V lookup: CDR1 SNHLY, CDR2 FYNNEI. In nucleotides, the CDR3 is TGTGCCAGCATAAGACTAGCGGGGGTATACAATGAGCAGTTCTTC. This translates into CASIRLAGVYNEQFF.

This rearrangement joins TRBV6-1 to TRBJ1-2; D not resolved. Looked up from germline, CDR1 is MNHNS and CDR2 is SASEGT. The CDR3 length is 15 residues. The V and J ends lost 2 bases and 8 bases respectively, with 18 bases between them. The CDR3 nucleotides are TGTGCCAGCAGTGAATCGTCCCAGAACGCATGGGGCTACACCTTC. The encoded protein is CASSESSQNAWGYTF.

V usage is TRBV29-1 and J usage is TRBJ1-1, with D possibly being TRBD1 (5 bases). Germline lookup yields CDR1 SQVTM and CDR2 ANQGSEA. With 7 bases removed from V and 8 bases from J, the gap between germline ends came to 23 bases. This CDR3 spans 14 amino acids. In nucleotides, the CDR3 is TGCAGCGCCCAGGGCCAGGGCGTTAAATTAGAAGCTTTCTTT. Amino acids: CSAQGQGVKLEAFF.

The gene calls are TRBV6-5 and TRBJ1-1, with D possibly matching TRBD1 (5 bases). The CDR3 sequence is 10 residues long. Trimming shortened V by 8 bases and J by 10 bases, and 11 bases separated the two germline ends. CDR1 and CDR2 from the germline V gene are MNHEY and SVGAGI. The CDR3 loop is CASSDSGAFF. The CDR3 nucleotides are TGTGCCAGCTCTGACAGTGGAGCTTTCTTT.

The chain has TRBV30 and TRBJ1-2; D possibly corresponds to TRBD1 (5 bases). This CDR3 is 17 amino acids long. Germline V gene lookup returns CDR1 GTSNPN and CDR2 SVGIG (reference sequence). The V and J ends lost 6 bases and 1 base respectively, with 24 bases between them. CDR3 protein: CACLPIPPQEYNYGYTF. CDR3 in DNA: TGTGCCTGTCTTCCAATCCCCCCACAGGAATATAACTATGGCTACACCTTC. Combining the CDR3 with reference TRBV30 and TRBJ1-2 gives the whole variable domain SQTIHQWPATLVQPVGSPLSLECTVEGTSNPNLYWYRQAAGRGLQLLFYSVGIGQISSEVPQNLSASRPQDRQFILSSKKLLLSDSGFYLCACLPIPPQEYNYGYTFGSGTRLTVV.

The table lists this clone with a few counts. V gene TRBV28 combines with J gene TRBJ1-5; D perhaps matches TRBD1 (6 bases). This CDR3 has 15 amino acids. The V and J ends lost 7 bases and 5 bases respectively, with 18 bases between them. Germline CDR1 is MDHEN and CDR2 is SYDVKM. CDR3: CASTSWWQGHQPQHF. DNA for the CDR3: TGTGCCAGCACTAGTTGGTGGCAGGGGCATCAGCCCCAGCATTTT.

The chain has TRBV7-9 and TRBJ2-2; D is undetermined. The V end was cut by 2 bases, the J end by 7 bases, with 11 bases between. Germline V gives CDR1 SEHNR, CDR2 FQNEAQ (reference sequence). This CDR3 is built from 14 residues. The DNA of the CDR3 is TGTGCCAGCAGCTTACGTGAGCCTCTCGGGGAGCTGTTTTTT. Translated, it gives CASSLREPLGELFF.

This chain links TRBV3-1 (or the pseudogene TRBV3-2) with TRBJ1-1; the D gene is possibly TRBD1 (5 bases). The CDR3 is 15 residues long. Germline V gene data show CDR1 as LGHDT and CDR2 as YNNKEL (reference sequence). With 1 base removed from V and 12 bases from J, the gap between germline ends came to 21 bases. In DNA form, the CDR3 reads TGTGCCAGCAGCCAAGCAAGATTGGGGGGGAGGGTGACTTTCTTT. Protein sequence: CASSQARLGGRVTFF.

Here the CDR3 reads CARVHRVTYEQYF. CDR3 DNA sequence: TGTGCCAGAGTCCACAGGGTTACCTACGAGCAGTACTTC. The chain combines TRBV27 with TRBJ2-7, with a tentative D call TRBD1 (6 bases). From germline, CDR1 is MNHEY and CDR2 SMNVEV (reference sequence). The CDR3 contains 13 residues. V was clipped by 9 bases and J by 2 bases, with 14 bases between them.